This T cell receptor beta chain was identified in a study of identical twins. General study findings and limits: Model-predicted out-of-frame TCR alpha sharing fell below observed values in monozygotic twins.

Germline V gives CDR1 SGHAT, CDR2 FQNNGV. V was clipped by 0 bases and J by 4 bases, with 10 bases between them. The CDR3 contains 14 residues. About this clonotype itself: What it recognizes is unknown.

TCRdb re-analysed the 5' RACE reads in MiXCR, keeping a single row per CDR3 protein. The table has about 790,000 distinct CDR3 sequences, roughly 18% seen once; the top ten hold 10% to 15%. The data also belong to a second study, concerning T cells expressing NK-cell markers.

Sequenced sample: PBMCs. The V call is TRBV11-2, the J call TRBJ2-7, with D possibly TRBD1 on 5 matching bases. The TCR comes from a young woman in good health. CDR3 DNA: TGTGCCAGCAGCTTAGATCTGGCAGGGTACGAGCAGTACTTC. Translated, it gives CASSLDLAGYEQYF. The whole variable domain, remainder taken from reference TRBV11-2 and TRBJ2-7, is EAGVAQSPRYKIIEKRQSVAFWCNPISGHATLYWYQQILGQGPKLLIQFQNNGVVDDSQLPKDRFSAERLKGVDSTLKIQPAKLEDSAVYLCASSLDLAGYEQYFGPGTRLTVT.